This TCR beta chain was found in a study of blood T cell repertoires in COVID-19. Study-wide background: The origin of the acute and convalescent COVID-19 samples was the United States, Italy and Spain. T cells, B-cell-depleted T cells, or PBMCs supplied cDNA or gDNA.

Methods used by the authors: Estimated nucleated cell counts came from reference gene primer amplification. TCRdb keeps only in-frame clones here, not all; method: immunoSEQ multiplex PCR. That table furnishes V, J and clone size, whereas the DNA furnished D and trimming. The profile shows approximately 70,000 clones, about 88% of them singletons. The receptor comes from a human donor in a cohort sampled during active COVID-19. Sequencing was performed on peripheral blood.

CDR3 sequence reads: CASSQDEGQSYEQYF. DNA for the CDR3: TGCGCCAGCAGCCAAGATGAGGGACAGTCTTACGAGCAGTACTTC. This chain uses TRBV4-3 with TRBJ2-7, with 7 bases fitting TRBD1. V lost 0 bases to trimming and J lost 4 bases; unmatched junction nucleotides: 6. Germline V gene sequence: CDR1 LGHNA, CDR2 YSLEER. This CDR3 comprises 15 residues.